This is a list of T cell receptor beta chains from one sample in a study of T cell repertoires in cytomegalovirus infection. TCRdb analysed the reads with MiXCR anew, one entry per CDR3 protein. The sample contains about 830,000 distinct CDR3 sequences, 32% of which appear only once. Their recognized antigens are unknown. This material consisted of cultured CD8+ T cells from PBMCs, taken from culture after CMV antigen stimulation. These TCRs come from a human donor in good health (CMV status not recorded). Some clones in this sample may be carry-over from other donors' samples. The CDR3 runs from the conserved cysteine through the conserved F or W. Size values are once, few and many counts, or a class for expanded clones, and some rows have none.

TRBV14	TRBJ1-5	once	CASCQDRREWNSNQPQHF
TRBV19	TRBJ1-2	-	CASSIDGGSGYTF
TRBV5-6	TRBJ2-3	-	CASSFGSGGTHYF
TRBV6-6	TRBJ1-4	-	CASSTPGQGGAEKLFF
TRBV7-6	TRBJ2-5	many	CASSYPPWGSGEETQYF
TRBV9	TRBJ2-1	-	CASSVKPGEILNEQFF
TRBV7-6	TRBJ2-5	many	CASSSPLEEGETQYF
TRBV19	TRBJ1-1	-	CASSIVEGAEAFF
TRBV5-6	TRBJ2-7	-	CASSLGGTDYEQYF
TRBV5-1	TRBJ2-7	-	CASSLVQGLFEQYF
TRBV7-2	TRBJ1-5	many	CASSHSTGSRNQPQHF
TRBV27	TRBJ2-6	few	CASSLLTDELGGANVLTF
TRBV12-3/TRBV12-4	TRBJ2-7	many	CASSSSPGPDYEQYF
TRBV19	TRBJ1-4	-	CASSRSGREEKLFF
TRBV7-9	TRBJ2-5	few	CASSPLVREETQYF
TRBV4-1	TRBJ1-1	few	CASSQERAANTEAFF
TRBV12-3/TRBV12-4	TRBJ2-3	many	CASSLYSPDTQYF
TRBV7-3	TRBJ2-1	-	CASSPGSSGVSGEQFF
TRBV12-3/TRBV12-4	TRBJ2-1	few	CASSLSTDNEQFF
TRBV4-1	TRBJ2-1	-	CASSQVGQGAGNEQFF
TRBV6-1	TRBJ2-7	-	CASRDRGQVEQYF
TRBV19	TRBJ2-1	-	CATIPIRGGLLGEQFF
TRBV4-3	TRBJ1-1	-	CASSPGRVSTEAFF
TRBV6-1	TRBJ1-5	many	CASSDQAHQPQHF
TRBV5-5	TRBJ1-1	-	CASSLGPYGSTEAFF
TRBV27	TRBJ1-4	few	CASADRANEKLFF
TRBV7-9	TRBJ2-5	few	CASSLVGTGGAETQYF
TRBV24-1	TRBJ2-3	-	CATSDHKAVGGTDTQYF
TRBV7-8	TRBJ2-2	few	CASSLLGLTNTGELFF
TRBV10-1	TRBJ1-1	few	CASSEDLNTEAFF
TRBV7-2	TRBJ2-1	few	CASSSRQRGNNEQFF
TRBV7-9	TRBJ2-1	-	CASSSTGQGEDEQFF
TRBV29-1	TRBJ2-3	few	CSVEWGREGTDTQYF
TRBV19	TRBJ1-1	-	CASSINGPGLTEAFF
TRBV28	TRBJ2-5	few	CASSSTPMGGEKTQYF
TRBV20-1	TRBJ2-1	-	CSAMDRSPNEQFF
TRBV6-5	TRBJ1-5	-	CASSYGQHNQPQHF
TRBV12-3/TRBV12-4	TRBJ1-2	few	CASSFGADYGYTF
TRBV4-3	TRBJ2-3	few	CASSQATGNPDTQYF
TRBV7-9	TRBJ2-7	-	CASSRPLSYEQYF
TRBV6-2/TRBV6-3	TRBJ2-1	-	CASSYSGGSEGEQFF
TRBV15	TRBJ1-1	-	CATSRGPRGPNTEAFF
TRBV27	TRBJ1-2	-	CASSQFSDYGYTF
TRBV12-3/TRBV12-4	TRBJ2-7	-	CVSSPRTIAQYF
TRBV7-9	TRBJ1-5	few	CASSQTTGTNQPQHF
TRBV5-6	TRBJ1-5	few	CASTWGNQPQHF
TRBV7-4	TRBJ1-2	-	CASSSGGHNGYGDGYTF
TRBV6-1	TRBJ1-4	-	CASTDGQGGSEKLFF
TRBV7-2	TRBJ1-4	many	CASSSDGINEKLFF
TRBV18	TRBJ2-3	-	CASSLPDTSTDTQYF
TRBV25-1	TRBJ1-6	-	CASSEGNTWALHF
TRBV5-8	TRBJ1-1	few	CASRDVQWMNTEAFF
TRBV27	TRBJ2-5	few	CASSLWGGGIETQYF
TRBV19	TRBJ2-7	-	CASSPAGDDYEQYF
TRBV5-1	TRBJ2-6	-	CASSLQPTASGANVLTF
TRBV5-6	TRBJ2-5	few	CASSRLDRIEETQYF
TRBV27	TRBJ2-5	-	CASASFDGMGETQYF
TRBV27	TRBJ1-6	-	CASSLYEETMLGSPLHF
TRBV7-2	TRBJ1-2	-	CANSLPANGYTF
TRBV7-9	TRBJ1-6	-	CASSSTGGDSPLHF